This TCR beta chain was captured in a study of identical twins. TCRdb redid the calling of the 5' RACE reads with MiXCR, one entry per CDR3 protein. The sample has around 690,000 distinct CDR3 sequences; approximately 22% are singletons. CDR3 size: 14 residues. Germline assignment: CDR1 SGHTA and CDR2 FQGNSA. V gave up 5 bases and J gave up 7 bases, with 15 bases separating them. These same data were also listed under a study on T cells expressing NK-cell markers. This second study says: The TCR beta repertoires originated in sorted CD3+CD56+NKG2C+, CD3+CD56+NKG2C- and CD3+CD56-NKG2C+ T cells. Leadership of the CD3+CD56-NKG2C+ fraction also belonged to these clonotypes in several donors.

The source material was PBMCs. The chain recombines TRBV7-2 with TRBJ2-1, with a possible D match to TRBD2 (6 bases). The receptor comes from a woman younger than 30 in good health. CDR3 coding DNA: TGTGCCAGCAGCCTCCAACTAGCCCCGAATGAGCAGTTCTTC. Amino acid sequence: CASSLQLAPNEQFF.